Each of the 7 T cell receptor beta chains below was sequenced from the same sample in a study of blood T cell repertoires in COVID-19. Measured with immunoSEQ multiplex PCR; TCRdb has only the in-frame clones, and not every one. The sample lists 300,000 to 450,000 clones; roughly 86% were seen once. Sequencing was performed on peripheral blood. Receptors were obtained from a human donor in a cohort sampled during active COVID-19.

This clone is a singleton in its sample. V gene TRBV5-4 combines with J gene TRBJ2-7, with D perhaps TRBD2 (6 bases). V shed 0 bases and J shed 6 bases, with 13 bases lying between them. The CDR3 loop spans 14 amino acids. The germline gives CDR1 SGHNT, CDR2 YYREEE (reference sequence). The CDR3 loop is CASSLGGMEGEQYF. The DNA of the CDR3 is TGTGCCAGCAGCTTGGGGGGCATGGAGGGCGAGCAGTACTTC.

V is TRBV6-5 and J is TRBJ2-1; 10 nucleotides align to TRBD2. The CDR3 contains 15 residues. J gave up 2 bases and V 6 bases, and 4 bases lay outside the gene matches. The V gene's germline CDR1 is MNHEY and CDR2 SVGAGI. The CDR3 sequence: CASRTLAGAYNEQFF. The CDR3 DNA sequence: TGTGCCAGCAGAACTCTAGCGGGAGCCTACAATGAGCAGTTCTTC.

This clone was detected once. The CDR3 sequence is CASSLFSVTGGYGYTF. DNA for the CDR3: TGTGCCAGCAGTTTATTCTCGGTCACCGGAGGCTATGGCTACACCTTC. The chain has TRBV28 and TRBJ1-2; no firm D call. The germline V gene has CDR1 MDHEN and CDR2 SYDVKM. This CDR3 comprises 16 residues. Trimming took off 1 base at V and 4 bases at J, with 16 bases between the two ends.

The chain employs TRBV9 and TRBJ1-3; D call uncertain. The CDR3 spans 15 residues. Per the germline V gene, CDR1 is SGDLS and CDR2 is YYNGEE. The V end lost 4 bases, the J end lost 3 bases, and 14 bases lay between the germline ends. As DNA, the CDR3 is TGTGCCAGCAGCCCGCCTGGAGCAATTGGAAACACCATATATTTT. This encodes CASSPPGAIGNTIYF. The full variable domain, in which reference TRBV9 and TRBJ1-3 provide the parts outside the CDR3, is DSGVTQTPKHLITATGQRVTLRCSPRSGDLSVYWYQQSLDQGLQFLIQYYNGEERAKGNILERFSAQQFPDLHSELNLSSLELGDSALYFCASSPPGAIGNTIYFGEGSWLTVV.

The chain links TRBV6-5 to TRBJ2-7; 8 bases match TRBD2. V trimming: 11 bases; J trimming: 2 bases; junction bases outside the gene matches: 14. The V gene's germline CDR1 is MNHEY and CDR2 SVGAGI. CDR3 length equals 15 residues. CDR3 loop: CAARAALAETYEQYF. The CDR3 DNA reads TGTGCCGCCAGAGCCGCACTAGCGGAGACCTACGAGCAGTACTTC.

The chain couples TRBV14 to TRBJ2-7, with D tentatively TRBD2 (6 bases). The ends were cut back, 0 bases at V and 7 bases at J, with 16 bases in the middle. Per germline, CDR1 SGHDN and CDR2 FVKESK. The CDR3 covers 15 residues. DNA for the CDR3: TGTGCCAGCAGCCAAGACCGTCCGGGAGTTCCAGAGCAGTACTTC. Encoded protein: CASSQDRPGVPEQYF.

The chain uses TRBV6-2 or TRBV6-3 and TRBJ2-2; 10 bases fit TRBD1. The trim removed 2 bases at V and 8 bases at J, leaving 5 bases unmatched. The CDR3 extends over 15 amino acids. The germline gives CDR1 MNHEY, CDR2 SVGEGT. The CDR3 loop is CASSYLDRGLGELFF. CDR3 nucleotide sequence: TGTGCCAGCAGTTACCTTGACAGGGGGCTTGGGGAGCTGTTTTTT.